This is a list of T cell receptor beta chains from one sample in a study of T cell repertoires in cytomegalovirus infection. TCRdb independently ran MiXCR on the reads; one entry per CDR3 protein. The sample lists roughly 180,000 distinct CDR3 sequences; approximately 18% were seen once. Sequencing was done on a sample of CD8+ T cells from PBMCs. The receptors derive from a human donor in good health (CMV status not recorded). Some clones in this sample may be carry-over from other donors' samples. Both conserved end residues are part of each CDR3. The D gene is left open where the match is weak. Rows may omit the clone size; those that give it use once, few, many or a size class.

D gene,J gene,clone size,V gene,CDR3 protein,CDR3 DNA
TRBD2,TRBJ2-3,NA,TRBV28,CASSSTSGVLTDTQYF,TGTGCCAGCAGTTCGACTAGCGGGGTACTCACAGATACGCAGTATTTT
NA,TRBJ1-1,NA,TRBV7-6,CASSPRDDTEAFF,TGTGCCAGCAGCCCCAGAGACGACACTGAAGCTTTCTTT
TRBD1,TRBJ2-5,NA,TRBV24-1,CATSETDRGRQETQYF,TGTGCCACCAGTGAAACGGACAGGGGACGTCAAGAGACCCAGTACTTC
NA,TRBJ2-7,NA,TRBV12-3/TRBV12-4,CASAPVLTGPTYEQYF,TGTGCCAGCGCCCCCGTTCTGACAGGTCCCACCTACGAGCAGTACTTC
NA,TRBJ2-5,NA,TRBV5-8,CASSPEGGGWAETQYF,TGTGCCAGCAGCCCTGAGGGAGGGGGCTGGGCAGAGACCCAGTACTTC
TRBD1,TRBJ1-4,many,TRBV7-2,CASSRHDRDTNEKLFF,TGTGCCAGCAGCCGTCACGACAGGGACACGAATGAAAAACTGTTTTTT
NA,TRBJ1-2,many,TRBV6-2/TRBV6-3,CASSYSAGPGTYGYTF,TGTGCCAGCAGCTACTCGGCGGGGCCAGGGACCTATGGCTACACCTTC
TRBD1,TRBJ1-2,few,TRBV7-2,CASSLGRGRLGYTF,TGTGCCAGCAGCTTAGGGAGGGGGCGCCTAGGCTACACCTTC
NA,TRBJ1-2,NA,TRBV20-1,CSARDWSGANYGYTF,TGCAGTGCTAGAGATTGGTCAGGAGCCAACTATGGCTACACCTTC
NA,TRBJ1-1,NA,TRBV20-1,CSARERGVAEAFF,TGCAGTGCTAGAGAAAGGGGAGTAGCTGAAGCTTTCTTT
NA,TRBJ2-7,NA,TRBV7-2,CASSLHRATRAYEQYF,TGTGCCAGCAGCTTACACCGGGCCACGAGAGCCTACGAGCAGTACTTC
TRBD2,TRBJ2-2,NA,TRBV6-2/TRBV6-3,CASSFSGVTGELFF,TGTGCCAGCAGTTTCAGCGGGGTTACCGGGGAGCTGTTTTTT
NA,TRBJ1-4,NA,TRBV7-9,CASTPSGFEEKLFF,TGTGCCAGCACCCCCTCAGGGTTCGAAGAAAAACTGTTTTTT
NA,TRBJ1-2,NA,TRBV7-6,CASSLAGSHYGYTF,TGTGCCAGCAGCTTAGCCGGCTCACACTATGGCTACACCTTC
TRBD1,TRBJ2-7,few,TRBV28,CASSQHRGVGYEQYF,TGTGCCAGCAGTCAACACAGGGGAGTAGGCTACGAGCAGTACTTC
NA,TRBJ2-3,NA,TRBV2,CASRGAGTDTQYF,TGTGCCAGCAGAGGGGCAGGCACAGATACGCAGTATTTT
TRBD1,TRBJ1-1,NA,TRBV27,CASRAAGGNTEAFF,TGTGCCAGCAGAGCGGCAGGGGGAAATACTGAAGCTTTCTTT
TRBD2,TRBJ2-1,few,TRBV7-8,CASILSGLVYNEQFF,TGTGCCAGCATCCTGTCGGGACTAGTGTACAATGAGCAGTTCTTC
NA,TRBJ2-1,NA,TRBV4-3,CASSQELELAYNEQFF,TGCGCCAGCAGCCAAGAATTAGAACTAGCATACAATGAGCAGTTCTTC
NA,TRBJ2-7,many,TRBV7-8,CASSSRSYEQYF,TGTGCCAGCAGCTCTCGCTCCTACGAGCAGTACTTC
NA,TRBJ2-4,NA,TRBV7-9,CASSSPSLGVAKNIQYF,TGTGCCAGCAGCTCACCCTCTTTAGGGGTAGCCAAAAACATTCAGTACTTC